Here is one T cell receptor beta chain with its context. Its antigen is still unknown. This sample is drawn from a study of shared clonotypes between healthy human individuals. Overall study findings and caveats: Naive CD4 clonotype sharing across a handful of donors was about 5.3%.

The trim removed 6 bases at V and 6 bases at J, leaving 3 bases unmatched. The CDR3 loop spans 14 amino acids. Germline V CDR1 and CDR2: ENHRY, SYGVKD. This table comes from immunoSEQ multiplex PCR, and its TCRdb copy is limited to in-frame clones, with some not included. Of millions of clones detected, 90% to 95% appear once; the ten largest clones hold under 2%. Naive CD8 populations comprised CD45RO-negative cells positively selected for CCR7, excluding terminally differentiated effector memory CD45RA+ cells. Input material: naive CD8+ T cells from PBMCs. The rearrangement uses TRBV10-3 and TRBJ2-3, with 13 bases that match TRBD2. The TCR was taken from a man aged 18 to 29 in good health. Some clones in this sample may be carry-over from other donors' samples. The CDR3 sequence is CAISGLAGADTQYF. The CDR3 region has the DNA TGTGCCATCAGCGGACTAGCGGGAGCGGATACGCAGTATTTT.